This T cell receptor beta chain was sequenced for a study of blood T cell repertoires in COVID-19. This CDR3 region has 15 residues. Germline V gives CDR1 SEHNR, CDR2 FQNEAQ (reference sequence). Deletions cut 4 bases from V and 4 bases from J, with 16 bases between. In the original workflow: Amplification of reference gene primers was used by the study to estimate nucleated cell counts. Using immunoSEQ multiplex PCR, the repertoire was profiled, and TCRdb retains in-frame clones only, with some absent. Clonal size and the V and J genes are those of that table, whereas D and trimming came from the DNA. The table has fewer than 450,000 clones, 88% seen once.

The chain couples TRBV7-9 to TRBJ1-2; D might be TRBD1 (5 bases). This receptor was obtained from a woman aged 40 to 49 with acute COVID-19. The sequencing input was PBMCs or T cells enriched from blood (not recorded which). CDR3 region: CASSWGSEGVYGYTF. For the CDR3, the DNA is TGTGCCAGCAGCTGGGGGTCGGAGGGCGTCTATGGCTACACCTTC.